This TCR beta chain is from a study of identifying expanded T cells in peripheral blood. Overall study results and limits: Differentially abundant clones: around 1.2 between replicates, about 15 at two to three weeks, roughly 18 at four. Variance in clone template counts between approximately two-week samples significantly increased with total template count across all healthy donors.

Healthy donors had no documented immune events, such as infections, while sampled. Trimming removed 7 bases from V and 1 base from J; junction bases left unmatched: 3. There are 13 residues in the CDR3. Germline assignment: CDR1 SNHLY and CDR2 FYNNEI. Some clones are missing from TCRdb's copy, which holds only in-frame ones; the method was immunoSEQ multiplex PCR. This table has roughly 63,000 clones, around 86% appearing once. As for this clone: No antigen is known for it.

The TCR comes from a person aged 18 to 70 in good health. The chain recombines TRBV2 with TRBJ1-1; 7 bases fit TRBD1. The sample taken for sequencing was blood. The CDR3, as DNA: TGTGCCAGCAAGGGACAGACGAACACTGAAGCTTTCTTT. Amino acids: CASKGQTNTEAFF.